Listed here are 29 T cell receptor beta chains from one sample, sequenced in a study of CD8 T cells in Susac syndrome (dated by TCRdb to between 2017 and 2020). Preparation of the library involved the immunoSEQ multiplex PCR assay. RNA was extracted using the RNeasy kit, and roughly 0.5 to 1 microgram was reverse transcribed with random hexamers. TCRdb trimmed the raw reads at Q25, called clones with MiXCR and kept productive beta chains. Each CDR3 protein gets just one entry, which takes the most common genes and DNA from the rows behind it. In this sample the table shows 160,000 or so distinct CDR3 sequences, approximately 96% of which occur a single time. Around 0.15% of the sample lies in the top ten. Sequences were obtained from CD8+ T cells from PBMCs. These receptors all come from a human donor with multiple sclerosis.

The rearrangement uses TRBV29-1 and TRBJ2-7; possibly TRBD2 for D (6 bases). Looked up from germline, CDR1 is SQVTM and CDR2 is ANQGSEA. There are 17 residues in the CDR3. Trimming removed 0 bases from V and 0 bases from J, with 18 bases in between. The chain's CDR3 is CSVEDPEEEGSSYEQYF. The CDR3 DNA is TGCAGCGTTGAAGATCCAGAGGAGGAGGGAAGCTCCTACGAGCAGTACTTC.

The chain carries TRBV5-1 and TRBJ1-2, with D possibly matching TRBD1 (6 bases). CDR1 is SGHRS and CDR2 is YFSETQ in the germline V gene. The CDR3 has 18 amino acids. V was shortened by 4 bases and J by 0 bases, with 22 bases between the two germline ends. CDR3 region: CASSLTQTTGHTNYGYTF. The DNA of the CDR3 is TGCGCCAGCAGCCTAACGCAAACTACGGGACACACTAACTATGGCTACACCTTC.

The rearrangement uses TRBV3-1 and TRBJ1-1, with no clear D. This CDR3 has 13 residues. Trimming removed 4 bases from V and 6 bases from J, with 12 bases in between. The V gene's germline CDR1 is LGHDT and CDR2 YNNKEL (reference sequence). This chain's CDR3 is CASSRQSTPEAFF. The CDR3 DNA sequence: TGTGCCAGCAGCCGCCAGTCCACTCCTGAAGCTTTCTTT.

The J gene is TRBJ2-7, the V gene TRBV4-1; D is ambiguous. CDR3 size: 12 residues. In germline, CDR1 is MGHRA, CDR2 YSYEKL. V gave up 3 bases and J gave up 2 bases, with 5 bases separating them. The CDR3 spells CASSHQTYEQYF. The CDR3 DNA sequence: TGCGCCAGCAGCCACCAAACCTACGAGCAGTACTTC.

The chain couples TRBV20-1 to TRBJ2-7; TRBD1 agrees at 7 bases. Germline CDR1 reads DFQATT; CDR2 reads SNEGSKA (reference sequence). The junction had 21 bases not matched to a gene; V was cut back by 4 bases and J by 3 bases. The CDR3 length is 18 residues. The CDR3 spells CSATSVDPDRAVLYEQYF. CDR3 DNA: TGCAGTGCTACGTCCGTGGATCCAGACAGGGCGGTTCTCTACGAGCAGTACTTC.

This chain uses TRBV4-2 with TRBJ2-2, with D uncertain. Germline V gene sequence: CDR1 LGHNA, CDR2 YNFKEQ. V gave up 2 bases and J gave up 1 base, with 5 bases separating them. This CDR3 contains 14 residues. The CDR3: CASSQPQNTGELFF. The CDR3 DNA reads TGTGCCAGCAGCCAACCGCAGAACACCGGGGAGCTGTTTTTT.

In regard to this clonotype: The limits of the CDR3 on the DNA are not certain, so only TCRdb's listed CDR3 is given. The chain uses TRBV30 and TRBJ2-7; TRBD1 is the table's D call and was not checked against the DNA. The CDR3 is 12 residues long, counting both termini. The V gene's germline CDR1 is GTSNPN and CDR2 SVGIG (reference sequence). This chain's CDR3 is CAWSVWGGGTYF.

In its sample, this clonotype was seen once. The rearrangement links TRBV27 to TRBJ1-2, with unresolved D. Germline CDR1 reads MNHEY; CDR2 reads SMNVEV (reference sequence). With 0 bases removed from V and 7 bases from J, the gap between germline ends came to 9 bases. This CDR3 has 13 amino acids. The CDR3 coding sequence is TGTGCCAGCAGTTTATCGGCCAATGGTGGCTACACCTTC. Translation gives CASSLSANGGYTF.

Only a few counts were recorded for this clonotype. V gene TRBV29-1 combines with J gene TRBJ2-7, with D possibly being TRBD1 (5 bases). From germline, CDR1 is SQVTM and CDR2 ANQGSEA. V was clipped by 8 bases and J by 3 bases, with 14 bases between them. The CDR3 is made up of 12 amino acids. As DNA, the CDR3 is TGCAGCTCCTTGGGGCAGAACTACGAGCAGTACTTC. As protein: CSSLGQNYEQYF.

This sequence joins TRBV12-3 or TRBV12-4 and TRBJ2-7; 8 bases fit TRBD1. The CDR3 sequence is 14 residues long. The trim removed 4 bases at V and 2 bases at J, leaving 4 bases unmatched. For the CDR3, the DNA is TGTGCCAGCAGTTCCGGGACAGGCGCCTACGAGCAGTACTTC. Its protein product is CASSSGTGAYEQYF.

J is TRBJ2-1 and V is TRBV27; D is unclear. The CDR3 loop spans 15 amino acids. CDR1 and CDR2 from the germline V gene are MNHEY and SMNVEV (reference sequence). Trimming stripped 2 bases from V and 0 bases from J, with 8 bases between. DNA of the CDR3: TGTGCCAGCAGTTTAGATAGATCCTCCTACAATGAGCAGTTCTTC. It yields the protein CASSLDRSSYNEQFF.

CDR3 loop: CASSFSGAHNEQYF. The DNA of the CDR3 is TGTGCCAGCAGTTTTTCGGGGGCGCATAACGAGCAGTACTTC. This sequence joins TRBV12-3 or TRBV12-4 and TRBJ2-7; D possibly uses TRBD1 or TRBD2 (6 bases each). This CDR3 spans 14 amino acids. V was shortened by 3 bases and J by 5 bases, with 14 bases between the two germline ends.

The gene calls are TRBV3-1 and TRBJ2-5; 9 positions agree with TRBD1. The CDR3 extends over 16 amino acids. Losses at the gene ends were 6 bases for V and 5 bases for J; bases not matched to a gene: 13. Germline V gene lookup returns CDR1 LGHDT and CDR2 YNNKEL (reference sequence). Here the CDR3 reads CASSLYPDRGLETQYF. CDR3 DNA sequence: TGTGCCAGCAGTCTCTATCCGGACAGGGGACTTGAGACCCAGTACTTC.

This clonotype appeared a single time. J is TRBJ2-4 and V is TRBV3-1, with 8 bases lining up with TRBD2. The CDR3 is 14 residues long. The V and J ends lost 5 bases and 8 bases, in that order; junction bases with no gene match: 8. Per germline, CDR1 LGHDT and CDR2 YNNKEL (reference sequence). The CDR3 loop reads CASSYEPGLDIQYF. The CDR3 nucleotides read TGTGCCAGCAGCTACGAACCGGGACTAGACATTCAGTACTTC.

This clonotype has more than one count but fewer than ten. V gene TRBV29-1 combines with J gene TRBJ2-3; D gene uncertain. CDR3 length: 13 residues. Per the germline V gene, CDR1 is SQVTM and CDR2 is ANQGSEA. Trimming cost V 4 bases and J 1 base, with 9 bases left between them. CDR3 in amino acids: CSVVGRGTDTQYF. CDR3 coding DNA: TGCAGCGTTGTGGGTAGGGGCACAGATACGCAGTATTTT.

This chain uses TRBV7-3 with TRBJ2-7; D gene unclear. The CDR3 is 13 residues long. Germline values: CDR1 SGHTA, CDR2 FQGTGA. Trimming took 5 bases from V and 4 from J, leaving 12 bases between them. CDR3 coding DNA: TGTGCCAGCAGCCCAGATGCAGGATACGAGCAGTACTTC. Its translation is CASSPDAGYEQYF.

CDR3 sequence reads: CASSYATGVHEQFF. DNA of the CDR3: TGTGCCAGCAGCTATGCAACAGGGGTTCATGAGCAGTTCTTC. The chain uses TRBV7-2 and TRBJ2-1; 7 positions agree with TRBD1. Germline V gene sequence: CDR1 SGHTA, CDR2 FQGNSA. V shed 4 bases, J shed 8 bases, and the junction held 8 bases outside the gene matches. The CDR3 runs to 14 residues.

This chain joins TRBV5-6 and TRBJ2-1, with D perhaps TRBD2 (6 bases). From germline, CDR1 is SGHDT and CDR2 YYEEEE. The V end lost 0 bases, the J end lost 5 bases, and 9 bases lay between the germline ends. The CDR3 extends over 14 amino acids. This CDR3 is CASSLGDSDNEQFF. The CDR3 region has the DNA TGTGCCAGCAGCTTGGGGGACTCGGACAATGAGCAGTTCTTC. Together with reference TRBV5-6 and TRBJ2-1, the CDR3 gives the full variable domain: DAGVTQSPTHLIKTRGQQVTLRCSPKSGHDTVSWYQQALGQGPQFIFQYYEEEERQRGNFPDRFSGHQFPNYSSELNVNALLLGDSALYLCASSLGDSDNEQFFGPGTRLTVL.

This chain joins TRBV29-1 and TRBJ2-1, with D perhaps matching TRBD1 (5 bases). The CDR3 has 10 residues. CDR1 and CDR2 from the germline V gene are SQVTM and ANQGSEA. Trimming took off 3 bases at V and 9 bases at J, with 6 bases between the two ends. CDR3 DNA sequence: TGCAGCGTTGATAGGGGTGAGCAGTTCTTC. Translated, it gives CSVDRGEQFF.

The chain links TRBV5-6 to TRBJ1-2, with D possibly being TRBD1 (6 bases). Looked up from germline, CDR1 is SGHDT and CDR2 is YYEEEE. Trimming pared 3 bases from V and 1 base from J, leaving 13 bases between. The CDR3 sequence is 15 residues long. The CDR3 sequence: CASSWTTGFNYGYTF. As DNA, the CDR3 is TGTGCCAGCAGCTGGACAACAGGGTTTAACTATGGCTACACCTTC.

This chain joins TRBV3-1 and TRBJ2-7, with a weak D call TRBD2 (6 bases). V dropped 4 bases and J dropped 6 bases, with 16 bases sitting between them. Germline CDR1 LGHDT, CDR2 YNNKEL (reference sequence). The CDR3 sequence is 14 residues long. CDR3 DNA sequence: TGTGCCAGCAGCCCCGACCCTAGCGCTCTCGAGCAGTACTTC. Its protein product is CASSPDPSALEQYF.

The chain carries TRBV7-9 and TRBJ2-5; TRBD2 matches at 8 bases. The CDR3 extends over 16 amino acids. CDR1 is SEHNR, CDR2 FQNEAQ, per germline (reference sequence). V was clipped by 1 base and J by 4 bases; unmatched bases: 8. CDR3 sequence reads: CASSLGLREAGETQYF. In nucleotides, the CDR3 is TGTGCCAGCAGCTTAGGGTTGCGGGAGGCCGGAGAGACCCAGTACTTC.

The rearrangement joins TRBV29-1 to TRBJ2-7; D call uncertain. This CDR3 region has 11 residues. Deletions cut 0 bases from V and 6 bases from J, with 6 bases between. Germline values: CDR1 SQVTM, CDR2 ANQGSEA. CDR3 sequence (DNA): TGCAGCGTTGAAGATGTGGGCGAGCAGTACTTC. As protein: CSVEDVGEQYF.

V usage is TRBV19 and J usage is TRBJ2-7; D might be TRBD2 (6 bases). CDR1 is LNHDA, CDR2 SQIVND, per germline (reference sequence). This CDR3 spans 13 amino acids. V gave up 10 bases and J gave up 2 bases, with 15 bases separating them. As DNA, the CDR3 is TGTGCCACCTCCCCGGGGACTGCCTACGAGCAGTACTTC. Translated: CATSPGTAYEQYF.

The rearrangement joins TRBV29-1 to TRBJ2-1; 9 nucleotides line up with TRBD2. The V and J ends lost 8 bases and 7 bases, in that order; junction bases with no gene match: 18. The CDR3 loop spans 16 amino acids. The germline V gene has CDR1 SQVTM and CDR2 ANQGSEA. CDR3 DNA sequence: TGCAGCCTCCTTAGGCTAGCGGGAAGCCTGGGTAATGAGCAGTTCTTC. Its translation is CSLLRLAGSLGNEQFF.

J is TRBJ2-5 and V is TRBV3-1; 8 bases agree with TRBD2. V was clipped by 6 bases and J by 2 bases; unmatched bases: 11. Germline lookup yields CDR1 LGHDT and CDR2 YNNKEL (reference sequence). This CDR3 is built from 16 residues. CDR3: CASSKGLAGQQETQYF. The CDR3 DNA reads TGTGCCAGCAGTAAGGGGTTAGCGGGGCAACAAGAGACCCAGTACTTC.

Here the CDR3 DNA reads TGTGCCAGCAGTCCCGACATTTATGGCTACACCTTC. As protein: CASSPDIYGYTF. The genes are TRBV12-3 or TRBV12-4 and TRBJ1-2; D is undetermined. V dropped 5 bases and J dropped 5 bases, with 9 bases sitting between them. This CDR3 is built from 12 residues.

The V gene is TRBV19, the J gene TRBJ1-5; TRBD1 matches 7 bases. CDR1 and CDR2 from the germline V gene are LNHDA and SQIVND (reference sequence). V gave up 6 bases and J gave up 7 bases; unmatched junction bases: 3. The length of the CDR3 is 12 residues. For the CDR3, the DNA is TGTGCCAGTAGGACAGGGAACCAGCCCCAGCATTTT. It codes for CASRTGNQPQHF.

This rearrangement joins TRBV7-2 to TRBJ1-2; no reliable D call. This CDR3 is built from 10 residues. CDR1 and CDR2 from the germline V gene are SGHTA and FQGNSA. V gave up 3 bases and J gave up 8 bases, with 4 bases separating them. This CDR3 is CASSFEGYTF. The CDR3, as DNA: TGTGCCAGCAGCTTTGAGGGCTACACCTTC.